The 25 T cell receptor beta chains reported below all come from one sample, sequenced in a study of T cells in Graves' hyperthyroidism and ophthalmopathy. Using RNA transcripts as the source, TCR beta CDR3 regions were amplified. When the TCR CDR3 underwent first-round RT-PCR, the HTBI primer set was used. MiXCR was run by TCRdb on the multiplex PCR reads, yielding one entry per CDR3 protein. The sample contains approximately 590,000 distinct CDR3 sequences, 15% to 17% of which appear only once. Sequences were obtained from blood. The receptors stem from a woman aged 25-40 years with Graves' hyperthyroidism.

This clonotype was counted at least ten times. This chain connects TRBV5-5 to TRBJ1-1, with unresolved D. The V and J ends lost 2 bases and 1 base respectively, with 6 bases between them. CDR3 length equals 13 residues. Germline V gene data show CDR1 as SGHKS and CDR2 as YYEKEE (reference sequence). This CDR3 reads CASSFGANTEAFF. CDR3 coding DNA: TGTGCCAGCAGCTTTGGAGCGAACACTGAAGCTTTCTTT.

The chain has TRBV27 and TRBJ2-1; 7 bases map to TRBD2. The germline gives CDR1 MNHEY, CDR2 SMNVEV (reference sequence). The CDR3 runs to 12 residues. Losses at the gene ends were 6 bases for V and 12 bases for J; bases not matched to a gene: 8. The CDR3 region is CASSPGGLGQFF. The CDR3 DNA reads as TGTGCCAGCAGCCCGGGGGGATTAGGGCAGTTCTTC.

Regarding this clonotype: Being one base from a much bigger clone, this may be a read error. The CDR3 DNA sequence: TGCAGCGTCAAACCAGACTACCCCTACGAGCAGTACTTC. As protein: CSVKPDYPYEQYF. The J gene is TRBJ2-7, the V gene TRBV29-1; D may be TRBD2 (5 bases). Germline CDR1 reads SQVTM; CDR2 reads ANQGSEA. V was trimmed by 6 bases and J by 2 bases, leaving 14 bases between them. CDR3 size: 13 residues.

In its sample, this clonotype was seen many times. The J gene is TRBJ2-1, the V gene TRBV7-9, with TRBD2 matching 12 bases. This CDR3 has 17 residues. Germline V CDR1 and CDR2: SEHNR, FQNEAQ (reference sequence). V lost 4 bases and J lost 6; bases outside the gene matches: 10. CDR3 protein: CASSWMLAGGSGNEQFF. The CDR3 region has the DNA TGTGCCAGCAGCTGGATGCTAGCGGGAGGGTCGGGCAATGAGCAGTTCTTC.

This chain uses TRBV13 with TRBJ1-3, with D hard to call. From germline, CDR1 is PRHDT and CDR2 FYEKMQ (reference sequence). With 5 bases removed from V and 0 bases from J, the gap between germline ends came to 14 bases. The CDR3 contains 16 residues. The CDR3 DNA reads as TGTGCCAGCAGCCCCCCCCCCCAGAGCTCTGGAAACACCATATATTTT. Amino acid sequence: CASSPPPQSSGNTIYF. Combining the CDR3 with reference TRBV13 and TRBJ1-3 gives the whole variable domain AAGVIQSPRHLIKEKRETATLKCYPIPRHDTVYWYQQGPGQDPQFLISFYEKMQSDKGSIPDRFSAQQFSDYHSELNMSSLELGDSALYFCASSPPPQSSGNTIYFGEGSWLTVV.

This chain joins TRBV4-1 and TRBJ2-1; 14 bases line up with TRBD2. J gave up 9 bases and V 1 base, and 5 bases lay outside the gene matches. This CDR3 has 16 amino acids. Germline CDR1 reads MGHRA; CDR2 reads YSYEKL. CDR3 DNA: TGCGCCAGCAGCCAAGGGGGACTAGCGGGAGCGGGTGAGCAGTTCTTC. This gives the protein CASSQGGLAGAGEQFF.

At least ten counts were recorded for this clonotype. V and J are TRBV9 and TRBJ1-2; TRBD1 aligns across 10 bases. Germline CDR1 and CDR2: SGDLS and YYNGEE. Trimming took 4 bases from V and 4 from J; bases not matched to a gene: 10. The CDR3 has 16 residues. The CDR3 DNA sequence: TGTGCCAGCAGCCCCGGCGGACAGGGGGTTTTCTATGGCTACACCTTC. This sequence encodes CASSPGGQGVFYGYTF.

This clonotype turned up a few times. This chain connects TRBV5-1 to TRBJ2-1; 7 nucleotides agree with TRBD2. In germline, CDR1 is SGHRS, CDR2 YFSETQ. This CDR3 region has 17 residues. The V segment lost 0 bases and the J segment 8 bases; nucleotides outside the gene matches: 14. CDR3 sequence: CASSLAVGGSFSDEQFF. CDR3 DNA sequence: TGCGCCAGCAGCTTGGCCGTTGGCGGGAGCTTTTCAGATGAGCAGTTCTTC. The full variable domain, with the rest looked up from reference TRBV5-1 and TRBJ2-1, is KAGVTQTPRYLIKTRGQQVTLSCSPISGHRSVSWYQQTPGQGLQFLFEYFSETQRNKGNFPGRFSGRQFSNSRSEMNVSTLELGDSALYLCASSLAVGGSFSDEQFFGPGTRLTVL.

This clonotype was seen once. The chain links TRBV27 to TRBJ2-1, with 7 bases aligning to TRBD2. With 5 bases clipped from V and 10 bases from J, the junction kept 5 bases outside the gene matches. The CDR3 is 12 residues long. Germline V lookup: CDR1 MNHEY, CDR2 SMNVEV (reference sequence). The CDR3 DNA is TGTGCCAGCAGTACCACTAGCGAGGAGCAGTTCTTC. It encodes CASSTTSEEQFF.

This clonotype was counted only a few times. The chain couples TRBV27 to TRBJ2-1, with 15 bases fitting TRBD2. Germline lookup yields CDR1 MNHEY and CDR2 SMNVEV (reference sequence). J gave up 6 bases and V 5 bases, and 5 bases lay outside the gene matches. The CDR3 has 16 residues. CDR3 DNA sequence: TGTGCCAGCAGTACAGGACTAGCGGGAGGGCCCAATGAGCAGTTCTTC. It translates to CASSTGLAGGPNEQFF.

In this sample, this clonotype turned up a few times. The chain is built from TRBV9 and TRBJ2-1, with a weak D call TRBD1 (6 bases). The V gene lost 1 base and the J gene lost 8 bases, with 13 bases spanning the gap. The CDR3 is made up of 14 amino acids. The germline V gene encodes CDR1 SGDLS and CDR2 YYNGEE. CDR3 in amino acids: CASSVTRRTDEQFF. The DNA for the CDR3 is TGTGCCAGCAGCGTAACCCGTAGGACAGATGAGCAGTTCTTC.

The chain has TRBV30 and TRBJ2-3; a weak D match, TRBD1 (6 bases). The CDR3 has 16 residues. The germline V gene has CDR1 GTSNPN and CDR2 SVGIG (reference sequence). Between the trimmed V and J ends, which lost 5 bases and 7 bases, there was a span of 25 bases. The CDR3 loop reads CAWGLGGHDTSNTQYF. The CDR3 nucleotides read TGTGCCTGGGGGCTAGGGGGACACGACACTTCAAATACGCAGTATTTT. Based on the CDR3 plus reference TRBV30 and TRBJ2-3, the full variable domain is SQTIHQWPATLVQPVGSPLSLECTVEGTSNPNLYWYRQAAGRGLQLLFYSVGIGQISSEVPQNLSASRPQDRQFILSSKKLLLSDSGFYLCAWGLGGHDTSNTQYFGPGTRLTVL.

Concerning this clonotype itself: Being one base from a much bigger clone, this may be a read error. CDR3 region: CASSPRSSTGEEQYF. For the CDR3, the DNA is TGTGCCAGCAGTCCTCGGTCTAGCACAGGGGAGGAGCAGTACTTC. This rearrangement joins TRBV28 to TRBJ2-7; 7 bases agree with TRBD1. The CDR3 is 15 residues long. With V trimmed by 5 bases and J by 7 bases, 14 bases remained unmatched. In germline, CDR1 is MDHEN, CDR2 SYDVKM.

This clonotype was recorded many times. The DNA of the CDR3 is TGCGCCAGCAGGGGCGTATCGAACACTGAAGCTTTCTTT. It specifies CASRGVSNTEAFF. This chain joins TRBV5-1 and TRBJ1-1, with D hard to call. CDR3 length equals 13 residues. Per germline, CDR1 SGHRS and CDR2 YFSETQ. V lost 5 bases and J lost 1, with 9 bases in between.

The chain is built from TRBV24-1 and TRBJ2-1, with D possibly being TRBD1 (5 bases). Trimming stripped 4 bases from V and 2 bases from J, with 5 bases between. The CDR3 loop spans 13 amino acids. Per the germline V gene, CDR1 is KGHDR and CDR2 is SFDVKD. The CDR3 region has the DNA TGTGCCACCAGTGAAGGGGCCTACAATGAGCAGTTCTTC. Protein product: CATSEGAYNEQFF.

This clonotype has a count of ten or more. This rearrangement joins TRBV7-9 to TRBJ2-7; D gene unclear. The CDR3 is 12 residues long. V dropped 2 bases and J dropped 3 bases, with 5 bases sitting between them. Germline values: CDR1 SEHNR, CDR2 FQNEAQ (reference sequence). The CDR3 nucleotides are TGTGCCAGCAGCTTAACTATCTACGAGCAGTACTTC. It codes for CASSLTIYEQYF.

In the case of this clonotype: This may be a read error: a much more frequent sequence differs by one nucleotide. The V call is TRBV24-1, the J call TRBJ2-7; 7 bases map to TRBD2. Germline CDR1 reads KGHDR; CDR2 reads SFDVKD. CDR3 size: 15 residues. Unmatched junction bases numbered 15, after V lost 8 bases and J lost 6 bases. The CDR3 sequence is CATTRPSGVLREQYF. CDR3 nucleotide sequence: TGTGCCACCACCAGGCCTAGCGGAGTTCTCCGCGAGCAGTACTTC.

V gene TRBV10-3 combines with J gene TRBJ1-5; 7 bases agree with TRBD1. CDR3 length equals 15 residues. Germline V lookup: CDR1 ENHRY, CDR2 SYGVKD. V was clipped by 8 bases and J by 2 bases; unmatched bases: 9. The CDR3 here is CAIGPRGGGNQPQHF. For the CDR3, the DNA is TGTGCCATCGGTCCCAGGGGGGGAGGCAATCAGCCCCAGCATTTT.

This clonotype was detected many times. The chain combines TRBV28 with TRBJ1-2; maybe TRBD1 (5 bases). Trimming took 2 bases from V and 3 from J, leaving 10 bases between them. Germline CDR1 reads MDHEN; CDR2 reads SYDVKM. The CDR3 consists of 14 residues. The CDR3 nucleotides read TGTGCCAGCAGTTTAACAGGTTTGGACTATGGCTACACCTTC. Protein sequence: CASSLTGLDYGYTF.

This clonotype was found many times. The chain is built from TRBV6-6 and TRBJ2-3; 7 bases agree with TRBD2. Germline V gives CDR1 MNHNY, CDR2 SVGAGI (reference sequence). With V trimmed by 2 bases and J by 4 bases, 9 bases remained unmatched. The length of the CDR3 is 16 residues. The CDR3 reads CASSYPIGTSADTQYF. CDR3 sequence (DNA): TGTGCCAGCAGTTACCCTATCGGAACTAGCGCAGATACGCAGTATTTT.

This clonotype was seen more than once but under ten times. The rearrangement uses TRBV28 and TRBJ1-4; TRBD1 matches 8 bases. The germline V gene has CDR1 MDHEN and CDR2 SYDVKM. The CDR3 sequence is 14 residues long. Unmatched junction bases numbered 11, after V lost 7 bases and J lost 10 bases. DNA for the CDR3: TGTGCCAGCACCGTGGACAGGGCAGTCGGAAAACTGTTTTTT. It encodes CASTVDRAVGKLFF.

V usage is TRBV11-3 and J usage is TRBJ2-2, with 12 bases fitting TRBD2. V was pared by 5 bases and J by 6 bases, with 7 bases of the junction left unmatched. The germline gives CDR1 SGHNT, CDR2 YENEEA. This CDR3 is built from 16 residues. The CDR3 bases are TGTGCCAGCAGCGGACGACTAGCGGGAGAGGCCGGGGAGCTGTTTTTT. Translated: CASSGRLAGEAGELFF.

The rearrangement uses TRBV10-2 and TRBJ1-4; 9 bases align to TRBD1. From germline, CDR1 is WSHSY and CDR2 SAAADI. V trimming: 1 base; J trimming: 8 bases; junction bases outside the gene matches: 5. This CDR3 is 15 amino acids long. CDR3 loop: CASSEWDRVSEKLFF. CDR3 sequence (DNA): TGCGCCAGCAGTGAGTGGGACAGGGTCTCCGAAAAACTGTTTTTT.

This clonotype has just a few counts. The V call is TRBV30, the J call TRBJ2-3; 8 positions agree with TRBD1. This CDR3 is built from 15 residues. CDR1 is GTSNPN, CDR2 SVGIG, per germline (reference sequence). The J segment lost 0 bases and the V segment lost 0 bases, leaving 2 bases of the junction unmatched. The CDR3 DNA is TGTGCCTGGAGTGTGACAGGGGAGAGCACAGATACGCAGTATTTT. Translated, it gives CAWSVTGESTDTQYF.

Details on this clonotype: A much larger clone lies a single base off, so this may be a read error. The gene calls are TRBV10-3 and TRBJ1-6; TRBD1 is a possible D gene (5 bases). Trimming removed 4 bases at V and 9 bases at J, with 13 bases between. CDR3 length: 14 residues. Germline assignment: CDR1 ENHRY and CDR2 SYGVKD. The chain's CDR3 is CAISVQQAGSPLHF. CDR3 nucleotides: TGTGCCATCAGTGTTCAACAGGCAGGTTCACCCCTCCACTTT.